This TCR beta chain was identified during a study of cytomegalovirus exposure and HLA in healthy donors. Across the study: A later analysis reported the 120 or so validation repertoires used the same platform as the approximately 660 first-cohort repertoires. Points from the study as a whole: Researchers catalogued roughly 150 TCR beta chains as cytomegalovirus-associated.

The data were produced by immunoSEQ multiplex PCR, yet TCRdb's version contains in-frame clones alone and is incomplete. Of some 180,000 clones in the sample, 86% are singletons; the top ten hold around 7.2%. On this clone itself: Its antigen is not identified.

CDR1 is LGHNA, CDR2 YSLEER, per germline. Trimming took 5 bases from V and 1 from J, leaving 8 bases between them. CDR3 length: 13 residues. The sequencing sample was made of PBMCs. This chain uses TRBV4-3 with TRBJ1-2; no clear D gene. The receptor was isolated from a man younger than 45 in good health and CMV-seropositive. CDR3 coding DNA: TGCGCCAGCAGCTTTGGAAATAACTATGGCTACACCTTC. Amino acids: CASSFGNNYGYTF.